These 29 T cell receptor beta chains were all obtained from the same sample, sequenced in a study of CD8 T cells in ankylosing spondylitis. TCRdb analysed the 5' RACE reads with MiXCR anew, one entry per CDR3 protein. The sample comprises approximately 290,000 distinct CDR3 sequences, under 25% of which are singletons, and roughly 3.4% rests with the top ten. The sample comprised blood, either unsorted or a sorted T cell fraction (not recorded which). These receptors came from a female donor with ankylosing spondylitis or in good health (not recorded which).

CDR3 nucleotide sequence: TGCAGTGCTAGAGAACGGCGGGGGAAGTACAATGAGCAGTTCTTC. Translation: CSARERRGKYNEQFF. The chain couples TRBV20-1 to TRBJ2-1; 7 positions match TRBD2. Germline V gene lookup returns CDR1 DFQATT and CDR2 SNEGSKA (reference sequence). V shed 0 bases and J 4 bases; nucleotides not matched to a gene: 6. The CDR3 totals 15 residues.

The rearrangement uses TRBV14 and TRBJ2-5; the match to TRBD1 covers 7 bases. CDR3 length: 14 residues. Germline CDR1 and CDR2: SGHDN and FVKESK. Germline trimming cut 7 bases from V and 2 bases from J; bases unmatched to any gene: 7. The CDR3 region has the DNA TGTGCCAGCACCCGGGACAGTACACAAGAGACCCAGTACTTC. Its protein is CASTRDSTQETQYF. Full variable domain (missing parts from reference TRBV14 and TRBJ2-5): EAGVTQFPSHSVIEKGQTVTLRCDPISGHDNLYWYRRVMGKEIKFLLHFVKESKQDESGMPNNRFLAERTGGTYSTLKVQPAELEDSGVYFCASTRDSTQETQYFGPGTRLLVL.

The chain has TRBV25-1 and TRBJ1-1; the match to TRBD1 covers 8 bases. The CDR3 runs 13 residues. Germline trimming cut 6 bases from V and 6 bases from J; bases unmatched to any gene: 6. CDR1 and CDR2 (germline): MGHDK, SYGVNS. The CDR3 region is CASSLQGGSEAFF. DNA for the CDR3: TGTGCCAGCAGCCTACAGGGGGGTTCTGAAGCTTTCTTT.

The chain combines TRBV12-3 or TRBV12-4 with TRBJ2-1, with 12 bases fitting TRBD1. Trimming removed 1 base from V and 8 bases from J; junction bases left unmatched: 3. The length of the CDR3 is 15 residues. The CDR3 here is CASSLGGDRGHEQFF. CDR3 nucleotide sequence: TGTGCCAGCAGTTTAGGGGGGGACAGGGGGCATGAGCAGTTCTTC.

In this sample, this clonotype turned up many times. The gene calls are TRBV20-1 and TRBJ1-1; the D is unclear. The CDR3 length is 11 residues. Trimming pared 7 bases from V and 3 bases from J, leaving 9 bases between. In germline, CDR1 is DFQATT, CDR2 SNEGSKA (reference sequence). The CDR3 region is CSVPDYTEAFF. Here the CDR3 DNA reads TGCAGTGTACCTGACTACACTGAAGCTTTCTTT.

The chain uses TRBV20-1 and TRBJ1-6; D is possibly TRBD1 (5 bases). There are 14 residues in the CDR3. CDR1 DFQATT and CDR2 SNEGSKA come from the germline V gene (reference sequence). V was trimmed by 0 bases and J by 7 bases, leaving 10 bases between them. The CDR3 region is CSARDPGGNSPLHF. The CDR3, as DNA: TGCAGTGCTAGAGATCCGGGGGGAAATTCACCCCTCCACTTT.

This clonotype was recorded a few times. The chain couples TRBV24-1 to TRBJ2-5, with 9 bases identical to TRBD2. This CDR3 region has 16 residues. Germline values: CDR1 KGHDR, CDR2 SFDVKD. The V gene end was trimmed by 1 base and the J gene end by 5 bases; junction bases not matched to a gene: 7. This CDR3 is CATSDFSGSGSETQYF. DNA for the CDR3: TGTGCCACCAGTGATTTTAGCGGGAGTGGTTCGGAGACCCAGTACTTC.

The chain combines TRBV5-1 with TRBJ1-1; D is unclear. The V end lost 4 bases, the J end lost 4 bases, and 11 bases lay between the germline ends. The germline V gene encodes CDR1 SGHRS and CDR2 YFSETQ. This CDR3 contains 13 residues. CDR3 loop: CASSPAVGTEAFF. Here the CDR3 DNA reads TGCGCCAGCAGCCCCGCAGTGGGCACTGAAGCTTTCTTT. Filled out from reference TRBV5-1 and TRBJ1-1, the complete variable domain reads KAGVTQTPRYLIKTRGQQVTLSCSPISGHRSVSWYQQTPGQGLQFLFEYFSETQRNKGNFPGRFSGRQFSNSRSEMNVSTLELGDSALYLCASSPAVGTEAFFGQGTRLTVV.

J is TRBJ2-2 and V is TRBV12-3 or TRBV12-4, with 11 bases that match TRBD1. V lost 5 bases to trimming and J lost 7 bases; unmatched junction nucleotides: 3. The CDR3 extends over 14 amino acids. CDR3 amino acids: CASSRTGGHGELFF. The DNA of the CDR3 is TGTGCCAGCAGTAGGACAGGGGGCCACGGGGAGCTGTTTTTT.

The rearrangement joins TRBV6-4 to TRBJ2-1; D is unresolved. The ends were cut back, 3 bases at V and 2 bases at J, with 8 bases in the middle. The CDR3 runs to 14 residues. Germline CDR1 and CDR2: MRHNA and SNTAGT. DNA for the CDR3: TGTGCCAGCAGTGAAGGGCCGACCTACAATGAGCAGTTCTTC. Its translation is CASSEGPTYNEQFF.

This clonotype occurred a few times. The rearrangement joins TRBV12-3 or TRBV12-4 to TRBJ2-7, with a possible D match to TRBD2 (5 bases). This CDR3 comprises 14 residues. V was trimmed by 2 bases and J by 4 bases, leaving 12 bases between them. CDR3 loop: CASSLSFGVYEQYF. The DNA of the CDR3 is TGTGCCAGCAGTTTATCGTTCGGGGTGTACGAGCAGTACTTC.

This clonotype was seen at least ten times. The junction departs from germline at one end; a sequencing error may be responsible. The genes are TRBV20-1 and TRBJ2-3; 8 nucleotides match TRBD2. The CDR3 contains 14 residues. Germline V CDR1 and CDR2: DFQATT, SNEGSKA (reference sequence). The CDR3 DNA follows: TGCAGCGCTAGGGCTAGCGGGAGCACAGATACGCAGTATTTT. Its protein product is CSARASGSTDTQYF.

The rearrangement joins TRBV20-1 to TRBJ2-3, with unresolved D. This CDR3 spans 12 amino acids. V was trimmed by 0 bases and J by 4 bases, leaving 5 bases between them. Germline V gene data show CDR1 as DFQATT and CDR2 as SNEGSKA (reference sequence). CDR3 sequence (DNA): TGCAGTGCTAGAGAGGCTGCAGATACGCAGTATTTT. Translating gives CSAREAADTQYF.

This clonotype was detected only a few times. The V and J genes are TRBV5-5 and TRBJ2-3; D is possibly TRBD2 (6 bases). The CDR3 length is 13 residues. V gave up 4 bases and J gave up 3 bases, with 9 bases separating them. Looked up from germline, CDR1 is SGHKS and CDR2 is YYEKEE (reference sequence). The CDR3: CASSRSGTDTQYF. As DNA, the CDR3 is TGTGCCAGCAGCCGTAGCGGAACAGATACGCAGTATTTT. The whole variable domain, filled in from reference TRBV5-5 and TRBJ2-3, reads DAGVTQSPTHLIKTRGQQVTLRCSPISGHKSVSWYQQVLGQGPQFIFQYYEKEERGRGNFPDRFSARQFPNYSSELNVNALLLGDSALYLCASSRSGTDTQYFGPGTRLTVL.

This clonotype was observed a few times. This chain uses TRBV6-5 with TRBJ2-7, with D possibly TRBD2 on 5 matching bases. V was pared by 0 bases and J by 3 bases, with 9 bases between. Germline V gene data show CDR1 as MNHEY and CDR2 as SVGAGI. This CDR3 is 14 amino acids long. CDR3 nucleotide sequence: TGTGCCAGCAGTTACTCGGCTCGGGACTACGAGCAGTACTTC. Its translation: CASSYSARDYEQYF.

This clonotype was observed a few times. The rearrangement joins TRBV6-5 to TRBJ2-1, with D possibly called TRBD1 or TRBD2 (6 bases each). V was pared by 3 bases and J by 3 bases, with 15 bases between. Germline lookup yields CDR1 MNHEY and CDR2 SVGAGI. This CDR3 contains 16 residues. For the CDR3, the DNA is TGTGCCAGCAGTTATTCTAGGGGGGAGATCTACAATGAGCAGTTCTTC. Translating gives CASSYSRGEIYNEQFF.

This clonotype appeared many times. This rearrangement joins TRBV28 to TRBJ1-5; 8 bases fit TRBD1. The CDR3 has 15 residues. The junction had 8 bases not matched to a gene; V was cut back by 10 bases and J by 0 bases. Per the germline V gene, CDR1 is MDHEN and CDR2 is SYDVKM. In nucleotides, the CDR3 is TGTGCCACCACGACAGGGGCCTATAGCAATCAGCCCCAGCATTTT. Translation: CATTTGAYSNQPQHF.

The V and J genes are TRBV9 and TRBJ2-7; 12 bases match TRBD2. The CDR3 has 15 amino acids. The J segment lost 3 bases and the V segment lost 0 bases, leaving 1 base of the junction unmatched. Germline assignment: CDR1 SGDLS and CDR2 YYNGEE. The DNA for the CDR3 is TGTGCCAGCAGCGTAGGGACTAGCGGGATCTACGAGCAGTACTTC. It is translated as CASSVGTSGIYEQYF.

The chain joins TRBV12-3 or TRBV12-4 to TRBJ2-7; 7 nucleotides match TRBD2. Trimming removed 5 bases from V and 0 bases from J; junction bases left unmatched: 4. This CDR3 contains 14 residues. For the CDR3, the DNA is TGTGCCAGCAGTCAGCGGGGCAGCTCCTACGAGCAGTACTTC. Translated, it gives CASSQRGSSYEQYF.

V gene TRBV9 combines with J gene TRBJ2-1; 9 bases match TRBD1. The CDR3 has 17 residues. The V gene end was trimmed by 3 bases and the J gene end by 2 bases; junction bases not matched to a gene: 9. Per germline, CDR1 SGDLS and CDR2 YYNGEE. The CDR3 DNA sequence: TGTGCCAGCAGCGACCCCGCAGGACAGGGGCCCTACAATGAGCAGTTCTTC. Its translation is CASSDPAGQGPYNEQFF.

This chain links TRBV27 with TRBJ2-2; 7 nucleotides agree with TRBD1. CDR1 MNHEY and CDR2 SMNVEV come from the germline V gene (reference sequence). With 5 bases clipped from V and 1 base from J, the junction kept 7 bases outside the gene matches. The CDR3 is 16 amino acids. Here the CDR3 reads CASSQNRGQNTGELFF. The CDR3 DNA follows: TGTGCCAGCAGTCAGAACAGGGGACAGAACACCGGGGAGCTGTTTTTT.

This clonotype came up a few times. The chain carries TRBV2 and TRBJ2-2; D is perhaps TRBD2 (5 bases). Trimming took 6 bases from V and 4 from J, leaving 12 bases between them. The CDR3 spans 14 residues. Germline CDR1 and CDR2: SNHLY and FYNNEI. The CDR3 loop is CASRTLASTGELFF. The CDR3, as DNA: TGTGCCAGCAGGACTTTAGCGTCCACCGGGGAGCTGTTTTTT. Variable domain in full (rest from reference TRBV2 and TRBJ2-2): EPEVTQTPSHQVTQMGQEVILRCVPISNHLYFYWYRQILGQKVEFLVSFYNNEISEKSEIFDDQFSVERPDGSNFTLKIRSTKLEDSAMYFCASRTLASTGELFFGEGSRLTVL.

This clonotype was recorded at least ten times. This chain connects TRBV6-1 to TRBJ1-1; possibly TRBD1 for D (5 bases). This CDR3 region has 14 residues. CDR1 is MNHNS, CDR2 SASEGT, per germline. V lost 5 bases and J lost 1, with 11 bases in between. The CDR3 reads CASSNPGTNTEAFF. In DNA, the CDR3 is TGTGCCAGCAGTAATCCAGGGACGAACACTGAAGCTTTCTTT.

This clonotype was detected many times. The chain combines TRBV29-1 with TRBJ2-3; D is undetermined. CDR1 and CDR2 from the germline V gene are SQVTM and ANQGSEA. This CDR3 contains 12 residues. Trimming removed 4 bases at V and 3 bases at J, with 8 bases between. The CDR3 loop is CSVGPGTDTQYF. DNA for the CDR3: TGCAGCGTTGGGCCAGGAACAGATACGCAGTATTTT.

This clonotype was seen a few times. This sequence joins TRBV20-1 and TRBJ2-7, with D possibly TRBD1 on 5 matching bases. CDR1 is DFQATT, CDR2 SNEGSKA, per germline (reference sequence). The CDR3 has 15 residues. Trimming shortened V by 0 bases and J by 3 bases, and 15 bases separated the two germline ends. CDR3 sequence (DNA): TGCAGTGCTAGAGATCTCAGGGCAGGGATCTACGAGCAGTACTTC. Translating it yields CSARDLRAGIYEQYF.

This clonotype was seen many times. The chain is built from TRBV7-2 and TRBJ2-3; a weak D match, TRBD2 (6 bases). Trimming cost V 1 base and J 1 base, with 6 bases left between them. Germline V gene lookup returns CDR1 SGHTA and CDR2 FQGNSA. The CDR3 consists of 14 residues. The CDR3 here is CASSLVAGTDTQYF. DNA of the CDR3: TGTGCCAGCAGCTTAGTAGCGGGCACAGATACGCAGTATTTT.

This clonotype was seen a few times. V usage is TRBV20-1 and J usage is TRBJ1-5; 7 bases map to TRBD1. J lost 0 bases, V lost 8 bases, and 4 bases had no gene match. The CDR3 has 13 residues. From germline, CDR1 is DFQATT and CDR2 SNEGSKA (reference sequence). The CDR3 nucleotides are TGCAGTATCCGACAGGGTAGCAATCAGCCCCAGCATTTT. This gives the protein CSIRQGSNQPQHF.

This clonotype has more than one count but fewer than ten. The chain recombines TRBV7-2 with TRBJ2-1; D gene unclear. The length of the CDR3 is 14 residues. The ends were cut back, 3 bases at V and 7 bases at J, with 13 bases in the middle. Germline-derived CDR1 and CDR2 are SGHTA and FQGNSA. The CDR3 DNA is TGTGCCAGCAGCTTCGAATTTAGGATGAATGAGCAGTTCTTC. Amino acids: CASSFEFRMNEQFF. Complete variable domain (other parts from reference TRBV7-2 and TRBJ2-1): GAGVSQSPSNKVTEKGKDVELRCDPISGHTALYWYRQSLGQGLEFLIYFQGNSAPDKSGLPSDRFSAERTGGSVSTLTIQRTQQEDSAVYLCASSFEFRMNEQFFGPGTRLTVL.

This clonotype occurred many times. V usage is TRBV6-1 and J usage is TRBJ1-1, with D hard to call. The germline CDR1 and CDR2 sequences are MNHNS and SASEGT. This CDR3 is 9 amino acids long. The germline V and J ends were trimmed by 6 bases and 4 bases, with 0 bases remaining between them. CDR3 residues: CASSTEAFF. CDR3 DNA sequence: TGTGCCAGCAGCACTGAAGCTTTCTTT.